The 30 T cell receptor beta chains given below trace back to one sample, sequenced in a study of shared clonotypes between healthy human individuals. Generated by immunoSEQ multiplex PCR, the TCRdb table keeps only in-frame clones and is missing some. Of fewer than 850,000 clones in the sample, more than 70% are singletons; the top ten hold less than 2%. The source material was memory CD4+ T cells sorted from blood. This sample's subset: CD45RA-negative fraction. The receptor set was obtained from a woman in her 30s in good health.

This chain links TRBV28 with TRBJ2-6; maybe TRBD1 (6 bases). Looked up from germline, CDR1 is MDHEN and CDR2 is SYDVKM. Trimming removed 6 bases from V and 3 bases from J, with 12 bases in between. This CDR3 has 15 amino acids. The CDR3 reads CASRAPRGGANVLTF. Written as DNA, the CDR3 is TGTGCCAGCAGGGCACCCAGGGGTGGGGCCAACGTCCTGACTTTC.

This chain joins TRBV27 and TRBJ2-2; perhaps TRBD2 as D (5 bases). Germline V gives CDR1 MNHEY, CDR2 SMNVEV (reference sequence). The CDR3 has 16 amino acids. V lost 6 bases and J 5 bases, leaving 19 bases between the germline ends. Here the CDR3 DNA reads TGTGCCAGCAGACTAGGGTTCATAGACGGGACCGGGGAGCTGTTTTTT. Translated, it gives CASRLGFIDGTGELFF.

The chain recombines TRBV25-1 with TRBJ2-1; D is possibly TRBD2 (6 bases). Trimming removed 1 base from V and 8 bases from J, with 15 bases in between. The CDR3 sequence is 15 residues long. Germline V CDR1 and CDR2: MGHDK, SYGVNS. The CDR3 reads CASSELREAGDEQFF. DNA of the CDR3: TGTGCCAGCAGTGAATTGCGGGAAGCCGGGGATGAGCAGTTCTTC.

The J gene is TRBJ2-7, the V gene TRBV6-5; 8 bases are a match to TRBD2. V gave up 2 bases and J gave up 6 bases; unmatched junction bases: 9. In germline, CDR1 is MNHEY, CDR2 SVGAGI. This CDR3 has 15 residues. The DNA for the CDR3 is TGTGCCAGCAGTTACGAAGTAGGGCTAGCGGGCGAGCAGTACTTC. Its protein product is CASSYEVGLAGEQYF.

V usage is TRBV18 and J usage is TRBJ2-3, with TRBD2 matching over 14 bases. J gave up 5 bases and V 3 bases, and 10 bases lay outside the gene matches. Germline V gene lookup returns CDR1 KGHSH and CDR2 LQKENI. This CDR3 has 18 residues. The CDR3 region is CASSPATSGRAGGDTQYF. Here the CDR3 DNA reads TGTGCCAGCTCACCCGCGACTAGCGGGAGGGCCGGTGGAGATACGCAGTATTTT.

The genes are TRBV5-6 and TRBJ2-3, with D maybe TRBD1 (5 bases). V was pared by 0 bases and J by 2 bases, with 16 bases between. The CDR3 covers 17 residues. CDR1 and CDR2 (germline): SGHDT, YYEEEE. This chain's CDR3 is CASSLGPTGRYTDTQYF. DNA of the CDR3: TGTGCCAGCAGCTTGGGGCCCACAGGCAGGTACACAGATACGCAGTATTTT.

The rearrangement links TRBV18 to TRBJ2-2; D unclear. Trimming stripped 4 bases from V and 4 bases from J, with 7 bases between. Germline V lookup: CDR1 KGHSH, CDR2 LQKENI. The CDR3 has 13 amino acids. The CDR3 here is CASSQSVTGELFF. In DNA form, the CDR3 reads TGTGCCAGCTCACAAAGCGTCACCGGGGAGCTGTTTTTT.

The chain employs TRBV2 and TRBJ2-4; the match to TRBD1 covers 8 bases. CDR1 is SNHLY and CDR2 is FYNNEI in the germline V gene. The CDR3 length is 15 residues. V shed 5 bases and J 6 bases; nucleotides not matched to a gene: 9. CDR3 amino acids: CASSRAGGAGNIQYF. CDR3 sequence (DNA): TGTGCCAGCAGTCGCGCAGGGGGCGCGGGAAACATTCAGTACTTC.

This clone was detected ten times or more. This sequence joins TRBV19 and TRBJ2-5; a weak D match, TRBD1 (6 bases). This CDR3 is 15 amino acids long. The V gene's germline CDR1 is LNHDA and CDR2 SQIVND (reference sequence). The V and J ends lost 4 bases and 4 bases respectively, with 16 bases between them. CDR3 sequence reads: CASSTGRLRGETQYF. CDR3 in DNA: TGTGCCAGTAGTACGGGTCGACTCAGGGGAGAGACCCAGTACTTC.

This clone was counted once. J is TRBJ1-1 and V is TRBV11-2; D not resolved. The CDR3 runs to 15 residues. V dropped 1 base and J dropped 0 bases, with 9 bases sitting between them. Germline V gene lookup returns CDR1 SGHAT and CDR2 FQNNGV. For the CDR3, the DNA is TGTGCCAGCAGCTTAGGTGGGAACATGAACACTGAAGCTTTCTTT. Protein: CASSLGGNMNTEAFF.

The chain carries TRBV7-8 and TRBJ2-7; TRBD1 aligns across 8 bases. The CDR3 totals 15 residues. The germline gives CDR1 SGHVS, CDR2 FQNEAQ. The J segment lost 7 bases and the V segment lost 0 bases, leaving 8 bases of the junction unmatched. The CDR3 DNA sequence: TGTGCCAGCAGCTTAGCCTGGACAGGGCTCGGGGAGCAGTACTTC. It yields the protein CASSLAWTGLGEQYF.

The rearrangement links TRBV18 to TRBJ2-7; the match to TRBD2 covers 7 bases. V dropped 3 bases and J dropped 5; count of bases not matched to a gene: 13. The CDR3 is made up of 16 amino acids. In germline, CDR1 is KGHSH, CDR2 LQKENI. CDR3 residues: CASSPGAPRGSHEQYF. The CDR3 region has the DNA TGTGCCAGCTCACCGGGCGCCCCACGCGGGAGCCACGAGCAGTACTTC. Complete variable domain (other parts from reference TRBV18 and TRBJ2-7): NAGVMQNPRHLVRRRGQEARLRCSPMKGHSHVYWYRQLPEEGLKFMVYLQKENIIDESGMPKERFSAEFPKEGPSILRIQQVVRGDSAAYFCASSPGAPRGSHEQYFGPGTRLTVT.

A word on this clone: Other nucleotide sequences from this sample produce the same CDR3. This chain uses TRBV19 with TRBJ1-5, with a tentative D call TRBD1 (5 bases). CDR1 is LNHDA, CDR2 SQIVND, per germline (reference sequence). This CDR3 contains 15 residues. The germline V and J ends were trimmed by 3 bases and 2 bases, with 11 bases remaining between them. The CDR3 protein is CASSMGRGGNQPQHF. The CDR3 nucleotides read TGTGCCAGTAGTATGGGAAGGGGTGGCAATCAGCCCCAGCATTTT.

The V call is TRBV19, the J call TRBJ2-3; perhaps TRBD2 as D (6 bases). The CDR3 sequence is 13 residues long. The V end was cut by 8 bases, the J end by 1 base, with 10 bases between. The germline V gene encodes CDR1 LNHDA and CDR2 SQIVND (reference sequence). The CDR3 DNA sequence: TGTGCCAGTCGGTGGGGGGGCACAGATACGCAGTATTTT. This gives the protein CASRWGGTDTQYF.

The chain recombines TRBV19 with TRBJ1-3; no clear D. The CDR3 totals 15 residues. The germline gives CDR1 LNHDA, CDR2 SQIVND (reference sequence). V lost 5 bases, J lost 0 bases, and 11 bases lay in between. The CDR3 reads CASSPFESSGNTIYF. DNA for the CDR3: TGTGCCAGTAGTCCCTTTGAGAGCTCTGGAAACACCATATATTTT.

The chain uses TRBV29-1 and TRBJ1-2; D remains ambiguous. The CDR3 runs to 15 residues. V was shortened by 0 bases and J by 1 base, with 12 bases between the two germline ends. Germline values: CDR1 SQVTM, CDR2 ANQGSEA. CDR3 in DNA: TGCAGCGTTGAAGATTCCGGGCAGAATAACTATGGCTACACCTTC. Translation: CSVEDSGQNNYGYTF.

The sample holds many counts of this clone. Other DNA sequences of this sample code for an identical CDR3. Here the CDR3 DNA reads TGTGCCAGCAGCTTAACAAGGAATCAGCCCCAGCATTTT. Amino acid sequence: CASSLTRNQPQHF. J is TRBJ1-5 and V is TRBV14; D ambiguous. The CDR3 length is 13 residues. V lost 5 bases and J 4 bases, leaving 9 bases between the germline ends. From germline, CDR1 is SGHDN and CDR2 FVKESK.

Of note for this clone: This CDR3 is also generated by other DNA sequences in the sample. The chain uses TRBV5-1 and TRBJ2-3; TRBD2 agrees at 7 bases. The CDR3 consists of 15 residues. V was pared by 0 bases and J by 1 base, with 2 bases of the junction left unmatched. From germline, CDR1 is SGHRS and CDR2 YFSETQ. This CDR3 reads CASSLVAGGTDTQYF. CDR3 coding DNA: TGCGCCAGCAGCTTGGTGGCGGGGGGCACAGATACGCAGTATTTT. Looking up the rest from reference TRBV5-1 and TRBJ2-3 gives the full variable domain: KAGVTQTPRYLIKTRGQQVTLSCSPISGHRSVSWYQQTPGQGLQFLFEYFSETQRNKGNFPGRFSGRQFSNSRSEMNVSTLELGDSALYLCASSLVAGGTDTQYFGPGTRLTVL.

The chain is built from TRBV6-6 and TRBJ2-5, with TRBD1 matching over 10 bases. CDR1 and CDR2 (germline): MNHNY, SVGAGI (reference sequence). V lost 5 bases, J lost 5 bases, and 2 bases stayed unmatched. The CDR3 runs 13 residues. The CDR3 bases are TGTGCCAGCAGTGACAGGGGGCGGGAGACCCAGTACTTC. Translated, it gives CASSDRGRETQYF.

The chain employs TRBV19 and TRBJ2-7; 7 bases are a match to TRBD1. V lost 3 bases and J lost 1; bases outside the gene matches: 9. This CDR3 spans 16 amino acids. Germline CDR1 LNHDA, CDR2 SQIVND (reference sequence). CDR3 sequence: CASSMGSWTGSYEQYF. The CDR3, as DNA: TGTGCCAGTAGTATGGGGAGTTGGACAGGTTCCTACGAGCAGTACTTC.

V and J are TRBV7-9 and TRBJ2-2; 7 nucleotides line up with TRBD1. The V gene end was trimmed by 5 bases and the J gene end by 5 bases; junction bases not matched to a gene: 5. This CDR3 has 14 amino acids. CDR1 is SEHNR and CDR2 is FQNEAQ in the germline V gene (reference sequence). The CDR3 is CASSRIQGTGELFF. The CDR3 nucleotides read TGTGCCAGCAGCCGAATACAGGGGACCGGGGAGCTGTTTTTT.

J is TRBJ2-7 and V is TRBV18; unclear D gene. V gave up 0 bases and J gave up 3 bases, with 12 bases separating them. CDR1 is KGHSH, CDR2 LQKENI, per germline. The CDR3 has 15 residues. The CDR3 DNA reads TGTGCCAGCTCACCACCAGGCCAGCCAGGCTACGAGCAGTACTTC. Translated: CASSPPGQPGYEQYF.

The V call is TRBV19, the J call TRBJ2-7, with TRBD2 as a possible D gene (6 bases). Germline assignment: CDR1 LNHDA and CDR2 SQIVND (reference sequence). Trimming cost V 2 bases and J 6 bases, with 17 bases left between them. The CDR3 loop spans 15 amino acids. This chain's CDR3 is CASSISGDSFSEQYF. The CDR3 coding sequence is TGTGCCAGTAGTATATCCGGGGACTCCTTCAGCGAGCAGTACTTC.

The chain employs TRBV5-4 and TRBJ2-2, with 11 bases lining up with TRBD2. The CDR3 loop spans 18 amino acids. The junction had 12 bases not matched to a gene; V was cut back by 4 bases and J by 4 bases. Looked up from germline, CDR1 is SGHNT and CDR2 is YYREEE (reference sequence). This chain's CDR3 is CASSRAGGLAVSTGELFF. The CDR3 coding sequence is TGTGCCAGCAGCCGGGCGGGGGGACTAGCGGTCAGCACCGGGGAGCTGTTTTTT.

V usage is TRBV7-6 and J usage is TRBJ1-2; 8 bases are a match to TRBD1. V lost 4 bases to trimming and J lost 8 bases; unmatched junction nucleotides: 9. The germline V gene encodes CDR1 SGHVS and CDR2 FNYEAQ. The CDR3 extends over 14 amino acids. CDR3 sequence: CASSSRTGRDGYTF. The CDR3, as DNA: TGTGCCAGCAGCTCTCGGACAGGGAGGGACGGCTACACCTTC.

The gene calls are TRBV7-2 and TRBJ2-5; D ambiguous. This CDR3 spans 14 amino acids. Deletions cut 1 base from V and 6 bases from J, with 12 bases between. CDR1 is SGHTA, CDR2 FQGNSA, per germline. CDR3 sequence reads: CASSLGAPLKTQYF. In DNA form, the CDR3 reads TGTGCCAGCAGCTTAGGGGCGCCCTTAAAGACCCAGTACTTC.

The genes are TRBV7-2 and TRBJ2-1, with 7 nucleotides matching TRBD2. The CDR3 is made up of 12 amino acids. Germline values: CDR1 SGHTA, CDR2 FQGNSA. V lost 5 bases and J lost 9; bases outside the gene matches: 4. The chain's CDR3 is CASSRLAGEQFF. CDR3 nucleotides: TGTGCCAGCAGCCGATTAGCGGGTGAGCAGTTCTTC.

This sequence joins TRBV19 and TRBJ1-1, with D uncertain. This CDR3 comprises 15 residues. Looked up from germline, CDR1 is LNHDA and CDR2 is SQIVND (reference sequence). V was pared by 3 bases and J by 2 bases, with 13 bases between. The CDR3 spells CASSIKATLNTEAFF. The CDR3 DNA reads as TGTGCCAGTAGTATCAAGGCCACTCTCAACACTGAAGCTTTCTTT.

This rearrangement joins TRBV5-1 to TRBJ2-3; tentative D call: TRBD2 (5 bases). CDR1 is SGHRS, CDR2 YFSETQ, per germline. Deletions cut 0 bases from V and 5 bases from J, with 16 bases between. The CDR3 is 16 residues long. CDR3 in amino acids: CASSLGGRAAGDTQYF. The CDR3 DNA reads TGCGCCAGCAGCTTGGGTGGGCGCGCCGCGGGAGATACGCAGTATTTT.

This chain connects TRBV2 to TRBJ2-7, with D tentatively TRBD1 (5 bases). Germline assignment: CDR1 SNHLY and CDR2 FYNNEI. V was shortened by 8 bases and J by 4 bases, with 12 bases between the two germline ends. This CDR3 has 12 residues. CDR3 in DNA: TGTGCCAGCTCCAATGACAGATACGAGCAGTACTTC. Translated: CASSNDRYEQYF. Variable domain in full (rest from reference TRBV2 and TRBJ2-7): EPEVTQTPSHQVTQMGQEVILRCVPISNHLYFYWYRQILGQKVEFLVSFYNNEISEKSEIFDDQFSVERPDGSNFTLKIRSTKLEDSAMYFCASSNDRYEQYFGPGTRLTVT.